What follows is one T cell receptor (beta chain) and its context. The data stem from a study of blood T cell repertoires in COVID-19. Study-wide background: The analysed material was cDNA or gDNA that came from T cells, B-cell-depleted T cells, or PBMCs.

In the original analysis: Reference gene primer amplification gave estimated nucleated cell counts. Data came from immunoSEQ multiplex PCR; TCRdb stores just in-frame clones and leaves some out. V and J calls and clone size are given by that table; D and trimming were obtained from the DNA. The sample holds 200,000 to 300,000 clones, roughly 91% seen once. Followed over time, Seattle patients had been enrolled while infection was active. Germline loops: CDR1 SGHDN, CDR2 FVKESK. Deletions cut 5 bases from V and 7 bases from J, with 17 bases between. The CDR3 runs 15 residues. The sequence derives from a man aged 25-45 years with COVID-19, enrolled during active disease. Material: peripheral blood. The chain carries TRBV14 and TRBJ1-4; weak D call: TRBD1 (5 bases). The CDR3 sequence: CASSGSGIRGEKLFF. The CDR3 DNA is TGTGCCAGCAGCGGTTCAGGGATCCGCGGTGAAAAACTGTTTTTT.